This T cell receptor beta chain is from a study of blood T cells in healthy people across ages. Looking at the study overall: Template switching caught about one barcoded beta molecule for each two T cells.

It was with a sample-barcoded 5' primer and a J-beta primer mix that a second PCR of about 7 to 12 cycles was run. TCRdb fed the 5' RACE reads into MiXCR, producing one record per CDR3 protein. The table lists approximately 580,000 distinct CDR3 sequences, around 24% of them singletons. The CDR3 has 15 residues. Germline lookup yields CDR1 SGDLS and CDR2 YYNGEE. V gave up 1 base and J gave up 5 bases; unmatched junction bases: 5. The sample was also linked to a second study, of T cells of mothers and their children. As that study records: With unrelated pairs as the comparison, related mother-child pairs had a slightly higher overlap that was not significant.

Material for sequencing was blood. This chain connects TRBV9 to TRBJ2-5; 10 bases align to TRBD2. This TCR was recovered from a boy under 18 in good health. CDR3 coding DNA: TGTGCCAGCAGCGTAAGCGGGGGGGCCGGCGAGACCCAGTACTTC. It encodes CASSVSGGAGETQYF.